Shown below are 21 T cell receptor beta chains from a single sample sequenced in a study of blood T cell repertoires in COVID-19. The repertoire was sequenced with immunoSEQ multiplex PCR; TCRdb's copy has only in-frame clones and lacks some. The table shows about 140,000 clones, with 77% occurring only once. What was sequenced was peripheral blood. The receptors stem from a woman between 50 and 59 years old with active or convalescent COVID-19.

The chain couples TRBV7-9 to TRBJ1-1, with D unclear. V lost 5 bases and J 7 bases, leaving 11 bases between the germline ends. The CDR3 runs to 12 residues. Germline CDR1 is SEHNR and CDR2 is FQNEAQ (reference sequence). This CDR3 reads CASSPAGYEAFF. In DNA form, the CDR3 reads TGTGCCAGCAGCCCCGCCGGGTATGAAGCTTTCTTT.

The genes are TRBV7-2 and TRBJ2-7, with TRBD2 as a possible D gene (5 bases). The CDR3 runs to 15 residues. Trimming pared 2 bases from V and 3 bases from J, leaving 14 bases between. Germline V gene lookup returns CDR1 SGHTA and CDR2 FQGNSA. Here the CDR3 reads CASSLRPGYDYEQYF. CDR3 DNA: TGTGCCAGCAGCTTACGTCCGGGGTACGACTACGAGCAGTACTTC.

This rearrangement joins TRBV5-1 to TRBJ1-1, with a tentative D call TRBD1 (6 bases). The V end lost 4 bases, the J end lost 10 bases, and 17 bases lay between the germline ends. In germline, CDR1 is SGHRS, CDR2 YFSETQ. The CDR3 has 13 residues. In nucleotides, the CDR3 is TGCGCCAGCAGCCCCGAGGGGGGGCTGGGAGCTTTCTTT. Its translation is CASSPEGGLGAFF.

In its sample, this clone was seen a few times. The V call is TRBV18, the J call TRBJ1-2; 8 positions match TRBD1. The junction had 5 bases not matched to a gene; V was cut back by 3 bases and J by 2 bases. CDR3 size: 15 residues. CDR1 is KGHSH, CDR2 LQKENI, per germline. This CDR3 reads CASSPRDRRNYGYTF. CDR3 in DNA: TGTGCCAGCTCACCCCGGGACAGGAGGAACTATGGCTACACCTTC.

The rearrangement uses TRBV30 and TRBJ1-2, with D hard to call. V dropped 1 base and J dropped 4 bases, with 10 bases sitting between them. There are 13 residues in the CDR3. Per the germline V gene, CDR1 is GTSNPN and CDR2 is SVGIG (reference sequence). CDR3 DNA: TGTGCCTGGAGTGGAGGGTCTCCCTATGGCTACACCTTC. Its protein is CAWSGGSPYGYTF.

The V call is TRBV28, the J call TRBJ1-3; 7 positions agree with TRBD1. The CDR3 consists of 16 residues. V lost 2 bases and J lost 0; bases outside the gene matches: 4. Germline V gene data show CDR1 as MDHEN and CDR2 as SYDVKM. CDR3 nucleotides: TGTGCCAGCAGTTTACGGACAGGTGACTCTGGAAACACCATATATTTT. Translated: CASSLRTGDSGNTIYF.

The chain combines TRBV6-2 or TRBV6-3 with TRBJ2-1; TRBD1 is a possible D gene (6 bases). Germline CDR1 and CDR2: MNHEY and SVGEGT. The CDR3 is 16 residues long. V lost 6 bases and J lost 7, with 22 bases in between. CDR3 protein: CASSPPPTGLNNEQFF. CDR3 bases: TGTGCCAGCAGCCCTCCCCCGACAGGACTTAATAATGAGCAGTTCTTC.

The V and J genes are TRBV7-9 and TRBJ2-5; TRBD2 matches at 8 bases. V lost 1 base, J lost 1 base, and 5 bases stayed unmatched. CDR3 size: 16 residues. Germline lookup yields CDR1 SEHNR and CDR2 FQNEAQ (reference sequence). The CDR3 loop is CASSLETGGLQETQYF. The CDR3 region has the DNA TGTGCCAGCAGCTTAGAAACGGGGGGGCTCCAAGAGACCCAGTACTTC.

This chain links TRBV19 with TRBJ1-1; 8 positions agree with TRBD1. Germline V gene sequence: CDR1 LNHDA, CDR2 SQIVND (reference sequence). After removal of 4 bases from V and 1 base from J, the junction contained 11 bases not matched to a gene. The CDR3 sequence is 17 residues long. The CDR3 nucleotides are TGTGCCAGTAGTAAGACAGGGGACCGTCCCCGGAACACTGAAGCTTTCTTT. Translating it yields CASSKTGDRPRNTEAFF.

The chain uses TRBV12-3 or TRBV12-4 and TRBJ2-3; maybe TRBD2 (5 bases). V lost 3 bases, J lost 6 bases, and 10 bases lay in between. This CDR3 has 13 amino acids. CDR3 sequence reads: CASSFGRGDTQYF. CDR3 nucleotide sequence: TGTGCCAGCAGTTTCGGTAGAGGGGATACGCAGTATTTT.

The rearrangement joins TRBV27 to TRBJ1-1; TRBD1 might be the D (6 bases). V lost 0 bases to trimming and J lost 1 base, with 15 bases between them. The CDR3 spans 17 residues. Germline V CDR1 and CDR2: MNHEY, SMNVEV (reference sequence). The CDR3 nucleotides read TGTGCCAGCAGTTTATCGGACCCACAGGGTGAGAACACTGAAGCTTTCTTT. Residues: CASSLSDPQGENTEAFF.

This clone was detected only once. This sequence joins TRBV18 and TRBJ1-1; D is unresolved. This CDR3 contains 13 residues. Trimming took 5 bases from V and 3 from J, leaving 10 bases between them. Germline CDR1 KGHSH, CDR2 LQKENI. Here the CDR3 DNA reads TGTGCCAGCTCAACAAGACTTGACACTGAAGCTTTCTTT. It is translated as CASSTRLDTEAFF. Supplemented by reference TRBV18 and TRBJ1-1, the full variable domain reads NAGVMQNPRHLVRRRGQEARLRCSPMKGHSHVYWYRQLPEEGLKFMVYLQKENIIDESGMPKERFSAEFPKEGPSILRIQQVVRGDSAAYFCASSTRLDTEAFFGQGTRLTVV.

The CDR3 nucleotides read TGTGCCAGCAGCTTCCTAGCGGGGGGCCAAGAGACCCAGTACTTC. It is translated as CASSFLAGGQETQYF. J is TRBJ2-5 and V is TRBV11-2; 11 positions agree with TRBD2. Germline loops: CDR1 SGHAT, CDR2 FQNNGV. The CDR3 covers 15 residues. With V trimmed by 3 bases and J by 1 base, 1 base remained unmatched.

The gene calls are TRBV6-2 or TRBV6-3 and TRBJ1-2; TRBD1 aligns across 9 bases. J was trimmed by 4 bases and V by 2 bases; bases with no gene match: 8. Germline-derived CDR1 and CDR2 are MNHEY and SVGEGT. The CDR3 extends over 16 amino acids. As DNA, the CDR3 is TGTGCCAGCAGTTACGGAGGGGACAGGGAGCCCTATGGCTACACCTTC. This encodes CASSYGGDREPYGYTF.

The J gene is TRBJ2-7, the V gene TRBV30, with 9 bases aligning to TRBD1. The CDR3 has 15 amino acids. With 5 bases clipped from V and 3 bases from J, the junction kept 11 bases outside the gene matches. From germline, CDR1 is GTSNPN and CDR2 SVGIG (reference sequence). As DNA, the CDR3 is TGTGCCTGGGACCCCCCAGGACAGGGGAACTACGAGCAGTACTTC. Translation gives CAWDPPGQGNYEQYF.

In this sample, this clone turned up a few times. V and J are TRBV28 and TRBJ1-1, with a tentative D call TRBD1 (6 bases). V lost 3 bases and J lost 1, with 15 bases in between. The CDR3 is made up of 16 amino acids. In germline, CDR1 is MDHEN, CDR2 SYDVKM. DNA for the CDR3: TGTGCCAGCAGTTTCCCCTCAGGGGCCGGGAACACTGAAGCTTTCTTT. It translates to CASSFPSGAGNTEAFF.

The chain couples TRBV6-6 to TRBJ1-2, with 8 nucleotides matching TRBD1. Losses at the gene ends were 2 bases for V and 5 bases for J; bases not matched to a gene: 7. From germline, CDR1 is MNHNY and CDR2 SVGAGI (reference sequence). The CDR3 is made up of 15 amino acids. The CDR3 protein is CASSYVGGTGYGYTF. DNA of the CDR3: TGTGCCAGCAGTTACGTCGGTGGGACAGGATATGGCTACACCTTC.

V and J are TRBV1 and TRBJ2-3; the table's D call of TRBD2 was not tested on the DNA. TRBV1 is recorded as a pseudogene. The CDR3 is made up of 17 amino acids. CDR3 in DNA: TGCACCAGCAGCCAGACTAGCGGGGAGGACTGCACAGATACGCAGTATTTT. Translated, it gives CTSSQTSGEDCTDTQYF.

In this sample, this clone turned up once. The chain employs TRBV12-3 or TRBV12-4 and TRBJ1-2; 8 bases line up with TRBD1. This CDR3 contains 13 residues. Trimming at V came to 6 bases and at J to 6 bases, leaving 6 bases not matched to a gene. In DNA form, the CDR3 reads TGTGCCAGCAGCTTCTACAGGGGGAATGGCTACACCTTC. It translates to CASSFYRGNGYTF.

The genes are TRBV28 and TRBJ2-3; 7 bases align to TRBD1. The CDR3 totals 15 residues. Germline V gene data show CDR1 as MDHEN and CDR2 as SYDVKM. V shed 6 bases and J 2 bases; nucleotides not matched to a gene: 8. The CDR3 loop is CASRATGRLTDTQYF. DNA for the CDR3: TGTGCCAGCAGGGCGACAGGGCGCCTCACAGATACGCAGTATTTT.

J is TRBJ1-5 and V is TRBV19; a weak D match, TRBD1 (5 bases). Germline V CDR1 and CDR2: LNHDA, SQIVND (reference sequence). The CDR3 loop spans 15 amino acids. Trimming took 3 bases from V and 5 from J, leaving 14 bases between them. For the CDR3, the DNA is TGTGCCAGTAGTATTTCAACAGGTACCGATCAGCCCCAGCATTTT. Protein: CASSISTGTDQPQHF.